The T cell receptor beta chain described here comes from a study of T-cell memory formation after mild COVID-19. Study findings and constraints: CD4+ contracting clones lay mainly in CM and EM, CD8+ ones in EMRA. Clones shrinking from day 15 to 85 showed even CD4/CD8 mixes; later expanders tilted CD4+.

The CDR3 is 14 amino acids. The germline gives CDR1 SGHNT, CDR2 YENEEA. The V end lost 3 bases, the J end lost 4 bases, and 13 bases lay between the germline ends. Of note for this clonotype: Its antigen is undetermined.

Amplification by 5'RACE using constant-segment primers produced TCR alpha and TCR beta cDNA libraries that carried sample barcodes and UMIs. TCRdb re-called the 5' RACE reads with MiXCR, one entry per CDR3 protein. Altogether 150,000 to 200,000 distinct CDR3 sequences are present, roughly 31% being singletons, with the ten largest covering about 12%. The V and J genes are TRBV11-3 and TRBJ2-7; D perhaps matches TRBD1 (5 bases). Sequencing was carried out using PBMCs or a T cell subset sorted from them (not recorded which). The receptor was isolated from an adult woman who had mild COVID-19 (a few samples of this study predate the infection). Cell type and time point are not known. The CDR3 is CASSFDSRNYEQYF. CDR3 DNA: TGTGCCAGCAGCTTCGACAGCCGAAATTACGAGCAGTACTTC.